This T cell receptor (beta chain) was sequenced in a study of identifying expanded T cells in peripheral blood. Notes on the study in general: Over two and four weeks, about 15 and 19 clones changed, versus approximately 1.2 between replicates.

In the case of this clone: Its antigen is not known.

Here immunoSEQ multiplex PCR was the method, and the copy in TCRdb shows in-frame clones only, minus some. The sample yields 70,000 to 95,000 clones, roughly 90% seen once. Sequenced material: blood. This receptor was obtained from a person aged 18-69 years in good health.

This CDR3 is CASSVAGAPNYGYTF. The DNA for the CDR3 is TGTGCCAGCAGCGTAGCAGGAGCCCCTAACTATGGCTACACCTTC. J is TRBJ1-2 and V is TRBV9; D unresolved. CDR3 length equals 15 residues. V was clipped by 0 bases and J by 0 bases, with 9 bases between them. Per germline, CDR1 SGDLS and CDR2 YYNGEE.